This T cell receptor beta chain was captured by sequencing in a study of T cells in Graves' hyperthyroidism and ophthalmopathy. It was uncontrolled infection, other autoimmune disease, pregnancy or lactation that excluded patients. Study-level results: Ophthalmopathy was identified by the model a median 6.5 months ahead of onset. Among thyroid clonotypes expanded above 0.001, most also appeared in blood.

Comments on this clonotype: Its antigen is still unknown.

Amplification yielded TCR beta CDR3 regions, with RNA transcripts as the source. TCR CDR3 underwent first-round RT-PCR with the HTBI primer set. TCRdb used MiXCR to reprocess the multiplex PCR reads, holding one entry per CDR3 protein. The sample yields about 300,000 distinct CDR3 sequences, about 13% seen once. The sequencing input was blood. The TCR sequence derives from a middle-aged woman with Graves' hyperthyroidism.

CDR3 coding DNA: TGTGCCAGCAGTTCCGGGACAGGGTTAGCAGAGACCCAGTACTTC. It translates to CASSSGTGLAETQYF. This rearrangement joins TRBV27 to TRBJ2-5, with 9 bases matching TRBD1. Germline V gene lookup returns CDR1 MNHEY and CDR2 SMNVEV (reference sequence). CDR3 length equals 15 residues. V dropped 4 bases and J dropped 4; count of bases not matched to a gene: 7.